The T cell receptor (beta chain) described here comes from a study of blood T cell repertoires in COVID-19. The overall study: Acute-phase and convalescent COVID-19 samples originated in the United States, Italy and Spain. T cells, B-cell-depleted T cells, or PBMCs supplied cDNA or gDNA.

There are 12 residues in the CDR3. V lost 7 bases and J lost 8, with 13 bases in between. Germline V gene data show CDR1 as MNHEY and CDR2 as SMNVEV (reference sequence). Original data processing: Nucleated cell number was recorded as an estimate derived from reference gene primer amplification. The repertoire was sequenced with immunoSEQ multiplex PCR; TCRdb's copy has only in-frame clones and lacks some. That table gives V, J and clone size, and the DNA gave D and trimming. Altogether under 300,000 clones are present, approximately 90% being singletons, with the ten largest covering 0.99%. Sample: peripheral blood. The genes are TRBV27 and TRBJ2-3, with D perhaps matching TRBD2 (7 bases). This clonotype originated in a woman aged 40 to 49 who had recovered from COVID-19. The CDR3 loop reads CASMGGLGTQYF. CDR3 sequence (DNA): TGTGCCAGCATGGGGGGGCTGGGTACGCAGTATTTT.